Each of the 8 T cell receptor beta chains below was sequenced from the same sample in a study of CD8 T cells in ankylosing spondylitis. Points from the study as a whole: Ankylosing spondylitis blood appeared to carry a characteristic TCR beta motif of several highly homologous variants.

MiXCR was run by TCRdb on the 5' RACE reads, yielding one entry per CDR3 protein. In the table there are over 400,000 distinct CDR3 sequences, 20% to 30% of which are singletons. No antigen has been assigned to these receptors. Material: blood, either unsorted or a sorted T cell fraction (not recorded which). The receptor source for this set is a male donor with ankylosing spondylitis.

The chain couples TRBV20-1 to TRBJ1-2; D is possibly TRBD1 (6 bases). The ends were cut back, 1 base at V and 1 base at J, with 13 bases in the middle. This CDR3 region has 15 residues. Germline V CDR1 and CDR2: DFQATT, SNEGSKA (reference sequence). The CDR3 here is CSARVQGSLNYGYTF. For the CDR3, the DNA is TGCAGTGCTAGAGTACAGGGCTCCCTTAACTATGGCTACACCTTC.

Details on this clonotype: This CDR3 fails to terminate in the conserved phenylalanine or tryptophan, so it likely reflects a read error. It is unclear where the CDR3 begins or ends on the DNA, so no DNA is shown, and the CDR3 is as TCRdb lists it. V gene TRBV20-1 combines with J gene TRBJ2-1; whether TRBD2, the table's D call, matches the DNA was not checked. CDR1 is DFQATT and CDR2 is SNEGSKA in the germline V gene (reference sequence). The length of the CDR3 is 10 amino acids, counting both ends. CDR3 amino acids: CSARAPEGTL.

This chain connects TRBV4-2 to TRBJ2-7; D unclear. This CDR3 region has 12 residues. The germline gives CDR1 LGHNA, CDR2 YNFKEQ. Trimming took 3 bases from V and 2 from J, leaving 5 bases between them. The CDR3 nucleotides read TGTGCCAGCAGCCATCCCCCCTACGAGCAGTACTTC. Residues: CASSHPPYEQYF.

CDR3 coding DNA: TGTGCCAGCAGTTACCAAGGGTTGGACTCACCCCTCCACTTT. It encodes CASSYQGLDSPLHF. The chain uses TRBV6-5 and TRBJ1-6; no definite D call. Germline lookup yields CDR1 MNHEY and CDR2 SVGAGI. This CDR3 region has 14 residues. Trimming left V 2 bases short and J 10 bases short, with 12 bases between.

Only a few counts were recorded for this clonotype. This sequence joins TRBV5-1 and TRBJ2-2; 8 nucleotides match TRBD2. The V and J ends lost 4 bases and 3 bases, in that order; junction bases with no gene match: 11. This CDR3 has 17 residues. From germline, CDR1 is SGHRS and CDR2 YFSETQ. CDR3 region: CASSNDLREGYTGELFF. CDR3 DNA sequence: TGCGCCAGCAGCAACGATCTCCGGGAGGGGTACACCGGGGAGCTGTTTTTT.

This clonotype was observed once. The chain carries TRBV6-1 and TRBJ2-3; D is unclear. The germline V gene encodes CDR1 MNHNS and CDR2 SASEGT. V lost 1 base and J 4 bases, leaving 6 bases between the germline ends. CDR3 length equals 13 residues. CDR3 coding DNA: TGTGCCAGCAGTGAAGTGTCTCCAGATACGCAGTATTTT. It encodes CASSEVSPDTQYF.

This sequence joins TRBV11-2 and TRBJ2-1; unclear D gene. The CDR3 is 13 residues long. CDR1 SGHAT and CDR2 FQNNGV come from the germline V gene. V lost 1 base to trimming and J lost 10 bases, with 11 bases between them. In DNA, the CDR3 is TGTGCCAGCAGCTTAGTTGGGGTTGTGGAGCAGTTCTTC. Translated: CASSLVGVVEQFF.

In this sample, this clonotype turned up a few times. The chain employs TRBV5-1 and TRBJ2-3; D uncertain. This CDR3 has 15 amino acids. Germline V gene sequence: CDR1 SGHRS, CDR2 YFSETQ. The V and J ends lost 2 bases and 0 bases respectively, with 10 bases between them. The CDR3 here is CASSLIPSSTDTQYF. Written as DNA, the CDR3 is TGCGCCAGCAGCTTAATCCCTTCTAGCACAGATACGCAGTATTTT.